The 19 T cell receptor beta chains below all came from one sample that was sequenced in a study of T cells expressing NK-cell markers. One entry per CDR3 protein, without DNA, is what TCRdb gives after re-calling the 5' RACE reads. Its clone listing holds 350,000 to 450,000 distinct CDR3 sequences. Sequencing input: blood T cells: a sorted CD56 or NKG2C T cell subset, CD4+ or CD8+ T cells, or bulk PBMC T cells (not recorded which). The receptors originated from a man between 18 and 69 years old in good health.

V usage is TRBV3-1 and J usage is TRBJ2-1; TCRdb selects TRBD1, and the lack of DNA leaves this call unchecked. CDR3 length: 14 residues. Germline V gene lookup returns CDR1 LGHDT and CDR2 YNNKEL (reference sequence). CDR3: CASSQDWNREKQFF.

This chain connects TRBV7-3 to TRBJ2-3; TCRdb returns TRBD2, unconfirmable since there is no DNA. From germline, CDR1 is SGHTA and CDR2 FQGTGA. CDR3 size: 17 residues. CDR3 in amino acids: CASSSRRGGGPTDTQYF.

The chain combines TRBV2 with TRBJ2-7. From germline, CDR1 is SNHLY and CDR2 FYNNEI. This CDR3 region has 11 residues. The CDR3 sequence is CASTRLYEQYF.

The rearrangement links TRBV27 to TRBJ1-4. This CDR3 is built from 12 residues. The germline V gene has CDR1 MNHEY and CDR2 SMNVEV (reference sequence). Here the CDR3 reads CASSANREKLFF.

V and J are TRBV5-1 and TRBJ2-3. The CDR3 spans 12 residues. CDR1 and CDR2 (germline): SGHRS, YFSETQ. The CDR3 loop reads CASSRRVDTQYF.

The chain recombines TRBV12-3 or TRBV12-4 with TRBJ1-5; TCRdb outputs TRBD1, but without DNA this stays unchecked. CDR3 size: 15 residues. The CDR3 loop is CASSFWGDRGQPQHF.

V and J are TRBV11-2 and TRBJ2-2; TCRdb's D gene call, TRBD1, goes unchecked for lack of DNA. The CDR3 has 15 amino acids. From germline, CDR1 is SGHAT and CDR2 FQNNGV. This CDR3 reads CASSTLGGNTGELFF.

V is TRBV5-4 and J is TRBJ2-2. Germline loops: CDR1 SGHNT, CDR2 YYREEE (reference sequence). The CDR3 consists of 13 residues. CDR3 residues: CASRSANTGELFF.

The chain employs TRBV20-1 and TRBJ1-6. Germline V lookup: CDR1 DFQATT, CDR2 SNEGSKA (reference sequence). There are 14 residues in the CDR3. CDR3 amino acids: CSPKSGPSDSPLHF.

The CDR3 spells CASSFSVGGDTQYF. This rearrangement joins TRBV5-4 to TRBJ2-3; checking the TCRdb D call of TRBD1 is not possible without DNA. In germline, CDR1 is SGHNT, CDR2 YYREEE (reference sequence). This CDR3 spans 14 amino acids.

Here the CDR3 reads CASRPGGSNQPQHF. V and J are TRBV10-2 and TRBJ1-5; TCRdb proposes TRBD1, but this gene call is untestable without DNA. CDR3 size: 14 residues. The V gene's germline CDR1 is WSHSY and CDR2 SAAADI.

CDR3 in amino acids: CASTRYGPQETQYF. This chain joins TRBV6-1 and TRBJ2-5. The CDR3 totals 14 residues. The V gene's germline CDR1 is MNHNS and CDR2 SASEGT.

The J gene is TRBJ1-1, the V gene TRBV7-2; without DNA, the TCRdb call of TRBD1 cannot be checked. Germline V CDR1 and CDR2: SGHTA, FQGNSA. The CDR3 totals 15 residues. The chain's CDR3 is CASSLGDRGLRGAFF.

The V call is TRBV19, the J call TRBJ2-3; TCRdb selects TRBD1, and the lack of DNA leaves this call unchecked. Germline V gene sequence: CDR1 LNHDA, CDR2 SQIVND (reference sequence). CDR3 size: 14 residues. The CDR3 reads CASSMGQARDTQYF.

The CDR3: CASSPTQSQNEKLFF. This chain connects TRBV18 to TRBJ1-4. Germline V gives CDR1 KGHSH, CDR2 LQKENI. This CDR3 has 15 residues.

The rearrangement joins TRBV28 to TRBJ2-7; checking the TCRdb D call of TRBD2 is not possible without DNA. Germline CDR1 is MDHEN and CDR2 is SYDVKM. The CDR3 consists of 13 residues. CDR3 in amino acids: CASSGTDLYEQYF.

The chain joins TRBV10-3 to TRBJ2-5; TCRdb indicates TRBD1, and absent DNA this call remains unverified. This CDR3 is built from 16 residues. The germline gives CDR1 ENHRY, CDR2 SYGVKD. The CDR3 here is CAISESGRGDQETQYF.

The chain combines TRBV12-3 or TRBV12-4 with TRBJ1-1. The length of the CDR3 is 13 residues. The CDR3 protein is CASTVFRTTEAFF.

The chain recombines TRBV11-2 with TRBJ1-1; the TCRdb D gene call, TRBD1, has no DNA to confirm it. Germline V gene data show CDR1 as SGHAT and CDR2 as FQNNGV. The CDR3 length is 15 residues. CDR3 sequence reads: CASSPRTDMNTEAFF.